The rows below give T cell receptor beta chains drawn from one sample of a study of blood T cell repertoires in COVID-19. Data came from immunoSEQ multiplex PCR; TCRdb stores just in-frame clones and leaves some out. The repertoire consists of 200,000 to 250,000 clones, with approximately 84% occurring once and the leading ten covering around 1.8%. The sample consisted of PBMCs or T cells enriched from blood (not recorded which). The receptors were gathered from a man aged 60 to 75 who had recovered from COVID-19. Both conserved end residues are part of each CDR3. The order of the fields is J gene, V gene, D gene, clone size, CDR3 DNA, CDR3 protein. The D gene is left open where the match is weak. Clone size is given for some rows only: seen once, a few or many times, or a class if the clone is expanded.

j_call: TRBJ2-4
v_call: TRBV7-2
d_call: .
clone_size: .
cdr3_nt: TGTGCCAGCAGTTTTCAACCCACAGGCCTCACCGTCGCGATTCAGTACTTC
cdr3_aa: CASSFQPTGLTVAIQYF

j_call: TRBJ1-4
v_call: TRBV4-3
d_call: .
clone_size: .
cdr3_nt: TGCGCCAGCAGCCAAGATCGTAGCGGAGAAAAACTGTTTTTT
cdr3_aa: CASSQDRSGEKLFF

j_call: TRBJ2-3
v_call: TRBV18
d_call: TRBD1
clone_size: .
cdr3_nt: TGTGCCAGCTCACCACAAGGGACAGGCTCTTTTACAGATACGCAGTATTTT
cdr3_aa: CASSPQGTGSFTDTQYF

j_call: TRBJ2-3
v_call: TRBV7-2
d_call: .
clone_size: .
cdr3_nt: TGTGCCAGCAGCCCGGGGTTAGGGACAGATACGCAGTATTTT
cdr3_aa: CASSPGLGTDTQYF

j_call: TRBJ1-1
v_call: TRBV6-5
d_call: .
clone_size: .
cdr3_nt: TGTGCCAGCAGGATAGGGTCTAGGGGGAACACTGAAGCTTTCTTT
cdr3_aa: CASRIGSRGNTEAFF

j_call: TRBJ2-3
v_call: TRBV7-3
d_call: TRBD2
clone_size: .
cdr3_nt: TGTGCCAGCAGCTACGGTAGCGGGGGGGCGGATACGCAGTATTTT
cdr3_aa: CASSYGSGGADTQYF

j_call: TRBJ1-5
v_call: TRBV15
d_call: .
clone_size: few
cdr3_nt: TGTGCCACCAGCAGAGATATCGGGAATAGCAATCAGCCCCAGCATTTT
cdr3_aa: CATSRDIGNSNQPQHF

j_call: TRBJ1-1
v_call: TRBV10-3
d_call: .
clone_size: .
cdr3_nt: TGTGCCATCAGCTCCCGGGGGGACACTGAAGCTTTCTTT
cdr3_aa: CAISSRGDTEAFF

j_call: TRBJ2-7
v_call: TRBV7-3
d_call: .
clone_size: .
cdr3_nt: TGTGCCAGCAGCCTGAACACCGGGACTGCCTACGAGCAGTACTTC
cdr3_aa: CASSLNTGTAYEQYF

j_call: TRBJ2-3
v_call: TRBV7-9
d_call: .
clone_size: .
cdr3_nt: TGTGCCAGCAGCATACAGGGTTCCACAGATACGCAGTATTTT
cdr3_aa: CASSIQGSTDTQYF

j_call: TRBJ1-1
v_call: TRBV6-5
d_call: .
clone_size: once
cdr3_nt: TGTGCCAGCAGTCCCAGGGCCCGCACTGAAGCTTTCTTT
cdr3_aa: CASSPRARTEAFF

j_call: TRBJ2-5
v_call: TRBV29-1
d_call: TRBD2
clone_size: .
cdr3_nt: TGCAGCGTTGTTGGGGGGGACCGGACCCAGTACTTC
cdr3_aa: CSVVGGDRTQYF

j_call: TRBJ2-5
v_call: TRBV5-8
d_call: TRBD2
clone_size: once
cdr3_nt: TGTGCCAGCAGCTTCGGGGGGGCGTCATCTTGGGAGACCCAGTACTTC
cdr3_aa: CASSFGGASSWETQYF

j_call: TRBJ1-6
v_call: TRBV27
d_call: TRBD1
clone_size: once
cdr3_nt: TGTGCCAGCAGGCTGGGACAGGGAGTATCACCCCTCCACTTT
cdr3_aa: CASRLGQGVSPLHF

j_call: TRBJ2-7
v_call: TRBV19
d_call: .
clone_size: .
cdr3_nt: TGTGCCAGTAGTGTTTCCGGGACAAGCTCCTACGAGCAGTACTTC
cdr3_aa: CASSVSGTSSYEQYF

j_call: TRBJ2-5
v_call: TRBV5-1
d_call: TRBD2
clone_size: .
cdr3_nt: TGCGCCAGCAGCTTGGCCGGCGGGGGTGAGACCCAGTACTTC
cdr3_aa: CASSLAGGGETQYF

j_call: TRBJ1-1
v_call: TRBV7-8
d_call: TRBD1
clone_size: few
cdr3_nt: TGTGCCAGCAGCTTAACAGGGGGCGGGCGGGGGAATGCTTTCTTT
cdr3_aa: CASSLTGGGRGNAFF

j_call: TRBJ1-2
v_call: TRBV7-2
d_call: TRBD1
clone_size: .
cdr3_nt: TGTGCCAGCAGTTTGGACAGGGCGGCGGATGGCTACACCTTC
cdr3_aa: CASSLDRAADGYTF

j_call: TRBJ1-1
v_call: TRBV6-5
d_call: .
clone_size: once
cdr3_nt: TGTGCCAGCAGTTATCCCGGACAGCTGAACACTGAAGCTTTCTTT
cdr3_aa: CASSYPGQLNTEAFF

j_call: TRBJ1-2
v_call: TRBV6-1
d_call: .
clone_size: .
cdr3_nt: TGTGCCAGCAGTGAAGCGCTTCGGGGGGCTGATGGCTACACCTTC
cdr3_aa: CASSEALRGADGYTF

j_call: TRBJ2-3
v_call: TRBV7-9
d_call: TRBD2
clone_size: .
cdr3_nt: TGTGCCAGCAGCCTAACAAGCGGGGGAGACACAGATACGCAGTATTTT
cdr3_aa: CASSLTSGGDTDTQYF

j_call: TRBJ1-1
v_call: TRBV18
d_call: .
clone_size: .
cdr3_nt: TGTGCCAGCTCACCAAAGCGGGGGCTTGGGTCTGAAGCTTTCTTT
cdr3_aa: CASSPKRGLGSEAFF

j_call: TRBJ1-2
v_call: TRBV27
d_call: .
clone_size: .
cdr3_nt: TGTGCCAGCAGTTTGTTTCCCGGGAGTTTTGGCTACACCTTC
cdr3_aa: CASSLFPGSFGYTF

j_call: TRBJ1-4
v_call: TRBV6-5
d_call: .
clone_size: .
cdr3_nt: TGTGCCAGCAGACCGTCAGGGGTTGAAAAACTGTTTTTT
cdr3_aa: CASRPSGVEKLFF

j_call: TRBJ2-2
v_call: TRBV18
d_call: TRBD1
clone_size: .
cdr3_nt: TGTGCCAGCTCCCGCGCCGGGACAGAAAACACCGGGGAGCTGTTTTTT
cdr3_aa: CASSRAGTENTGELFF

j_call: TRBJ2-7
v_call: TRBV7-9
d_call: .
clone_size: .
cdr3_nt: TGTGCCAGCAGCTATGGACAGAACGAGCAGTACTTC
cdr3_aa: CASSYGQNEQYF

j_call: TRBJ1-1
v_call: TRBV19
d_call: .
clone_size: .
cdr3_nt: TGTGCCAGTAGTCACAGGGATACTAATGAAGCTTTCTTT
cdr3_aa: CASSHRDTNEAFF

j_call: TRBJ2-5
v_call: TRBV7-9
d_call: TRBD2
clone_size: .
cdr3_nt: TGTGCCAGCAGCTTGCGCTTAGCTAGCGGGGTTAAAGAGACCCAGTACTTC
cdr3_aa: CASSLRLASGVKETQYF

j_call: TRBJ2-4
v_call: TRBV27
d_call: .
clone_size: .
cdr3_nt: TGTGCCAGCAGTGCAGGGGTTTCCAAAAACATTCAGTACTTC
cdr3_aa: CASSAGVSKNIQYF

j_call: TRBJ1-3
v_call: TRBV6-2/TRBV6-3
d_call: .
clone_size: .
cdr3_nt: TGTGCCAGCAGCCCCACAGAGAGCTCTGGAAACACCATATATTTT
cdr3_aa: CASSPTESSGNTIYF

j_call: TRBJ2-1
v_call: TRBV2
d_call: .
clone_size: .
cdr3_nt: TGTGCCAGCAGTGAATGGCTTTATGAGCAGTTCTTC
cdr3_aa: CASSEWLYEQFF

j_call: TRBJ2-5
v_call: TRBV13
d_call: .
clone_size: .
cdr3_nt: TGTGCCAGCAGCTTCGGAGGGGGCTACGAGACCCAGTACTTC
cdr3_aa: CASSFGGGYETQYF

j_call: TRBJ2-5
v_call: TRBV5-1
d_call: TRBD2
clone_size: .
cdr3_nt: TGCGCCAGCAGCTTGGAGGGAGCGGGGAGCGCCGGAGGAGAGACCCAGTACTTC
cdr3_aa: CASSLEGAGSAGGETQYF

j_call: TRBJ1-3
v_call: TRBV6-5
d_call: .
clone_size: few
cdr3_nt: TGTGCCACCTGGGAGGGCCCTGGAAACACCATATATTTT
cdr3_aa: CATWEGPGNTIYF

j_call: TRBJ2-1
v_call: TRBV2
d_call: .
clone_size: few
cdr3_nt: TGTGCCAGCAGTGTGGTGAGAGCTGCGGGCAATGAGCAGTTCTTC
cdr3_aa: CASSVVRAAGNEQFF

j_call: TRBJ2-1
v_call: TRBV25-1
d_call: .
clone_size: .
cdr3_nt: TGTGCCAGCAGCCTAGGGACTTACAATGAGCAGTTCTTC
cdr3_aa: CASSLGTYNEQFF

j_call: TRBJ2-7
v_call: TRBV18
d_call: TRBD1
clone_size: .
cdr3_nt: TGTGCCAGCTCACCACCGGTCAGGGGGAAGAAATCCTACGAGCAGTACTTC
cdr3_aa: CASSPPVRGKKSYEQYF

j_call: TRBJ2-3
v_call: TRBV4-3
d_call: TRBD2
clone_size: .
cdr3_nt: TGCGCCAGTCGGCGGGGGGGGACAGATACGCAGTATTTT
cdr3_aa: CASRRGGTDTQYF

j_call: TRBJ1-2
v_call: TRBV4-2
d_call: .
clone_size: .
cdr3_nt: TGTGCCAGCAGCCAAGATCCCGGGAGCGATGGCTACACCTTC
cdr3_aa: CASSQDPGSDGYTF

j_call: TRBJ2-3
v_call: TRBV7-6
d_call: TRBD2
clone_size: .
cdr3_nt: TGTGCCAGCAGCTTCTCGGGCGGGGGGAGCACAGATACGCAGTATTTT
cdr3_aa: CASSFSGGGSTDTQYF

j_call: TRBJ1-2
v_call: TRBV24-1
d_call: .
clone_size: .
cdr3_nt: TGTGCCACCAGTGATTCCTCCGGCTACACCTTC
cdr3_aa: CATSDSSGYTF

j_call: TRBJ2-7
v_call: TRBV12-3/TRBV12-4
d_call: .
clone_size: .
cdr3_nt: TGTGCCAGCAGTTTAGACAGGTTCAACGAGCAGTACTTC
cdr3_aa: CASSLDRFNEQYF

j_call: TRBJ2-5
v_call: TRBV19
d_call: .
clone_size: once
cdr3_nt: TGTGCCAGTAGTATTCTGGTCAGTGGAGAGACCCAGTACTTC
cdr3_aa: CASSILVSGETQYF

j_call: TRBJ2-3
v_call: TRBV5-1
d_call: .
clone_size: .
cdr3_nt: TGCGCCAGCAGCTTTAACAGGGACACAGATACGCAGTATTTT
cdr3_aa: CASSFNRDTDTQYF

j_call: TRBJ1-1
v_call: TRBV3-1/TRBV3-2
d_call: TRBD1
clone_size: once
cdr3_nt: TGTGCCAGCAGGGAAACAGGGGAGACTGAAGCTTTCTTT
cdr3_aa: CASRETGETEAFF

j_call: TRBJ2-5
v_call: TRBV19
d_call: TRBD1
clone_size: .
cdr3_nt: TGTGCCAGTAGTATGACAGGGATCAGGGCGACCCAGTACTTC
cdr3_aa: CASSMTGIRATQYF

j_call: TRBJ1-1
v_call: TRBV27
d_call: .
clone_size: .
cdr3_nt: TGTGCCAGCACCAGGACAGCGACCCTGGGGACTGAAGCTTTCTTT
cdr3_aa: CASTRTATLGTEAFF

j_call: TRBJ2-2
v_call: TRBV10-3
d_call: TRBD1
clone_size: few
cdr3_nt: TGTGCCATCACCACCGGGACAGGGGGCACCGGGGAGCTGTTTTTT
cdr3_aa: CAITTGTGGTGELFF